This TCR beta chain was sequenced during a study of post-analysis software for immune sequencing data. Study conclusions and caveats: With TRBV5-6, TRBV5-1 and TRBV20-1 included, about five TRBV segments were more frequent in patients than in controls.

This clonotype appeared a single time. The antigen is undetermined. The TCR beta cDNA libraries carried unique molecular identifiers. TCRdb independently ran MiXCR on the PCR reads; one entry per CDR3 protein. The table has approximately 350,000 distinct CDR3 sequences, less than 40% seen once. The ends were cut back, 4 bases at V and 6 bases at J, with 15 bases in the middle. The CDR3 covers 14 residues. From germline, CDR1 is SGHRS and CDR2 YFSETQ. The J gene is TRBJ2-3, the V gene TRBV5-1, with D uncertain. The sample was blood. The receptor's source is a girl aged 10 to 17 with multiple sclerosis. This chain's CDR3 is CASSQDGWRDTQYF. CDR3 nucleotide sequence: TGCGCCAGCAGCCAAGACGGATGGCGGGATACGCAGTATTTT.